The clone carrying this TCR beta chain was found once. Its cognate antigen is unknown. This sample stems from a study of shared clonotypes between healthy human individuals. General study points: Among several donors, roughly 5% of naive CD4 clonotypes were found in common. An expected dependence of interdonor clonotype sharing on sequencing depth was noted.

TCRdb keeps only in-frame clones here, not all; method: immunoSEQ multiplex PCR. The sample contains about 1.5 million clones, 95% to 99% of which appear only once. Germline lookup yields CDR1 SGHTA and CDR2 FQGNSA. The ends lost 4 bases at V and 8 bases at J; junction bases unmatched: 7. The CDR3 spans 14 residues. This sequence originates from a man aged 30 to 39 in good health. The J gene is TRBJ1-2, the V gene TRBV7-2, with TRBD1 identical over 10 bases. The sequenced material came from naive CD4+ T cells sorted from blood. Subset indicated: CD45RA+ positively selected. The CDR3 loop reads CASSSDRGRWGYTF. DNA for the CDR3: TGTGCCAGCAGCTCTGACAGGGGGCGGTGGGGCTACACCTTC.